The 32 T cell receptor beta chains given below trace back to one sample, sequenced in a study of cytomegalovirus exposure and HLA in healthy donors. 60 Vbeta and 13 Jbeta primers were used in PCR. Using immunoSEQ multiplex PCR, the repertoire was profiled, and TCRdb retains in-frame clones only, with some absent. The top ten clones hold 6.3% of a sample with about 160,000 clones, approximately 80% of them seen once. The sample was PBMCs. The receptors were sampled from a male donor in good health and CMV-seropositive.

The chain recombines TRBV15 with TRBJ1-5; 9 positions match TRBD1. Germline V lookup: CDR1 LNHNV, CDR2 YYDKDF (reference sequence). J was trimmed by 5 bases and V by 3 bases; bases with no gene match: 5. This CDR3 has 15 amino acids. DNA for the CDR3: TGTGCCACCAGCAGCTGGGACAGGGCCGATCAGCCCCAGCATTTT. The encoded protein is CATSSWDRADQPQHF.

The chain has TRBV19 and TRBJ2-5; TRBD2 aligns across 8 bases. The CDR3 consists of 15 residues. With 5 bases clipped from V and 4 bases from J, the junction kept 9 bases outside the gene matches. Germline assignment: CDR1 LNHDA and CDR2 SQIVND (reference sequence). CDR3 in DNA: TGTGCCAGTAGTCCAGCGGGAGAATCGGGAGAGACCCAGTACTTC. Its translation is CASSPAGESGETQYF.

This chain joins TRBV6-5 and TRBJ1-2; D not resolved. The germline V gene encodes CDR1 MNHEY and CDR2 SVGAGI. V was cut by 0 bases and J by 6 bases, with 11 bases left in between. The CDR3 length is 14 residues. The DNA of the CDR3 is TGTGCCAGCAGTTACTCTCCGGACTGGGATGGCTACACCTTC. Its protein product is CASSYSPDWDGYTF.

The chain carries TRBV4-2 and TRBJ2-4; D possibly corresponds to TRBD1 (6 bases). Germline V gene lookup returns CDR1 LGHNA and CDR2 YNFKEQ. The CDR3 consists of 15 residues. Trimming left V 0 bases short and J 5 bases short, with 11 bases between. Here the CDR3 reads CASSQEEQGENIQYF. In nucleotides, the CDR3 is TGTGCCAGCAGCCAAGAGGAACAGGGAGAAAACATTCAGTACTTC.

The chain employs TRBV29-1 and TRBJ2-1; possible D gene TRBD2, 6 bases. The germline V and J ends were trimmed by 4 bases and 7 bases, with 14 bases remaining between them. From germline, CDR1 is SQVTM and CDR2 ANQGSEA. This CDR3 contains 13 residues. CDR3 sequence reads: CSVAVGGGNEQFF. DNA for the CDR3: TGCAGCGTTGCTGTGGGGGGAGGAAATGAGCAGTTCTTC.

The rearrangement links TRBV6-1 to TRBJ2-7, with D possibly being TRBD2 (6 bases). The CDR3 is 15 residues long. V was clipped by 6 bases and J by 1 base, with 16 bases between them. Germline V gene data show CDR1 as MNHNS and CDR2 as SASEGT. The DNA of the CDR3 is TGTGCCAGCAGACTCGACCTAGCGCCGTCCTACGAGCAGTACTTC. Translated: CASRLDLAPSYEQYF.

This clone was seen only a few times. The chain is built from TRBV5-4 and TRBJ1-2; 7 positions match TRBD1. V shed 9 bases, J shed 6 bases, and the junction held 11 bases outside the gene matches. CDR3 size: 13 residues. Germline CDR1 is SGHNT and CDR2 is YYREEE (reference sequence). CDR3 region: CAITDRSTNGYTF. CDR3 nucleotides: TGTGCCATAACGGACAGGTCTACGAATGGCTACACCTTC.

CDR3 loop: CASSSPGTGVESTEAFF. DNA for the CDR3: TGTGCCAGCAGCTCCCCCGGGACAGGGGTAGAAAGTACTGAAGCTTTCTTT. J is TRBJ1-1 and V is TRBV7-8, with 10 bases identical to TRBD1. CDR1 SGHVS and CDR2 FQNEAQ come from the germline V gene. V gave up 4 bases and J gave up 5 bases; unmatched junction bases: 13. The CDR3 spans 17 residues.

CDR3 in amino acids: CASRRGRWETQYF. CDR3 nucleotide sequence: TGTGCCAGCCGGCGGGGGAGGTGGGAGACCCAGTACTTC. The rearrangement joins TRBV7-2 to TRBJ2-5, with TRBD2 matching over 7 bases. Germline V gene data show CDR1 as SGHTA and CDR2 as FQGNSA. V lost 8 bases, J lost 5 bases, and 8 bases stayed unmatched. The CDR3 sequence is 13 residues long. Looking up the rest from reference TRBV7-2 and TRBJ2-5 gives the full variable domain: GAGVSQSPSNKVTEKGKDVELRCDPISGHTALYWYRQSLGQGLEFLIYFQGNSAPDKSGLPSDRFSAERTGGSVSTLTIQRTQQEDSAVYLCASRRGRWETQYFGPGTRLLVL.

In its sample, this clone was seen a few times. The V gene is TRBV2, the J gene TRBJ2-7; 10 bases fit TRBD2. CDR1 is SNHLY, CDR2 FYNNEI, per germline. The CDR3 sequence is 15 residues long. V lost 6 bases, J lost 5 bases, and 10 bases stayed unmatched. The CDR3 loop is CASSLFPGLANEQYF. In nucleotides, the CDR3 is TGTGCCAGCAGCTTATTTCCGGGACTAGCGAACGAGCAGTACTTC.

The rearrangement uses TRBV5-1 and TRBJ1-1; 9 bases match TRBD1. Germline V gene data show CDR1 as SGHRS and CDR2 as YFSETQ. The CDR3 spans 16 residues. V lost 4 bases and J lost 6; bases outside the gene matches: 13. The DNA for the CDR3 is TGCGCCAGCAGCCTGCTAACAGGGGGCGCCGATGCTGAAGCTTTCTTT. Protein sequence: CASSLLTGGADAEAFF.

This clone was observed a few times. The chain joins TRBV7-9 to TRBJ1-1; no firm D call. V lost 1 base and J lost 8, with 8 bases in between. CDR3 length: 12 residues. Per the germline V gene, CDR1 is SEHNR and CDR2 is FQNEAQ (reference sequence). The CDR3 nucleotides read TGTGCCAGCAGCTTAGGAGGAGGAGAAGCTTTCTTT. Translated, it gives CASSLGGGEAFF. Full variable domain (missing parts from reference TRBV7-9 and TRBJ1-1): DTGVSQNPRHKITKRGQNVTFRCDPISEHNRLYWYRQTLGQGPEFLTYFQNEAQLEKSRLLSDRFSAERPKGSFSTLEIQRTEQGDSAMYLCASSLGGGEAFFGQGTRLTVV.

This clone has just a few counts. The V and J genes are TRBV7-8 and TRBJ2-2; 8 nucleotides line up with TRBD2. Trimming at V came to 5 bases and at J to 2 bases, leaving 19 bases not matched to a gene. The CDR3 has 20 residues. CDR1 and CDR2 (germline): SGHVS, FQNEAQ. In nucleotides, the CDR3 is TGTGCCAGCAGCAACGCCGGGACTAGGGACTGGAATCCTAACACCGGGGAGCTGTTTTTT. Amino acid sequence: CASSNAGTRDWNPNTGELFF.

The genes are TRBV7-9 and TRBJ1-1; D call uncertain. This CDR3 is 15 amino acids long. Trimming shortened V by 0 bases and J by 4 bases, and 12 bases separated the two germline ends. CDR1 SEHNR and CDR2 FQNEAQ come from the germline V gene (reference sequence). This chain's CDR3 is CASSLAGGRATEAFF. CDR3 DNA: TGTGCCAGCAGCTTAGCCGGCGGGAGGGCCACTGAAGCTTTCTTT.

This chain uses TRBV5-1 with TRBJ2-2; possibly TRBD2 for D (6 bases). Trimming shortened V by 4 bases and J by 6 bases, and 13 bases separated the two germline ends. Germline CDR1 SGHRS, CDR2 YFSETQ. The CDR3 runs 14 residues. The CDR3: CASSVTSFSGELFF. The DNA for the CDR3 is TGCGCCAGCAGCGTAACTAGCTTTTCCGGGGAGCTGTTTTTT.

This clone has a single count. The chain is built from TRBV6-4 and TRBJ2-7; weak D call: TRBD1 (5 bases). Trimming removed 7 bases at V and 3 bases at J, with 16 bases between. This CDR3 has 14 amino acids. Looked up from germline, CDR1 is MRHNA and CDR2 is SNTAGT. CDR3: CASTPDGQGYEQYF. In nucleotides, the CDR3 is TGTGCCAGCACTCCCGACGGGCAGGGCTACGAGCAGTACTTC.

This chain uses TRBV11-2 with TRBJ1-5; no clear D gene. The germline CDR1 and CDR2 sequences are SGHAT and FQNNGV. V lost 0 bases, J lost 10 bases, and 10 bases lay in between. The CDR3 length is 13 residues. CDR3 residues: CASSLDSERPQHF. The CDR3 DNA reads TGTGCCAGCAGCTTAGACAGTGAGCGACCCCAGCATTTT.

This clone was seen a single time. This chain joins TRBV18 and TRBJ2-7; TRBD2 agrees at 8 bases. CDR3 length equals 16 residues. The J segment lost 0 bases and the V segment lost 3 bases, leaving 7 bases of the junction unmatched. Germline CDR1 reads KGHSH; CDR2 reads LQKENI. CDR3 amino acids: CASSPRGESDSYEQYF. In DNA, the CDR3 is TGTGCCAGCTCACCGCGGGGGGAGTCGGACTCCTACGAGCAGTACTTC.

This clone appeared once. The V call is TRBV5-1, the J call TRBJ2-2; TRBD1 matches at 7 bases. V dropped 4 bases and J dropped 4; count of bases not matched to a gene: 13. There are 17 residues in the CDR3. Per the germline V gene, CDR1 is SGHRS and CDR2 is YFSETQ. The DNA for the CDR3 is TGCGCCAGCAGCCTAAGGGGGACAGTTCTATTCACCGGGGAGCTGTTTTTT. As protein: CASSLRGTVLFTGELFF.

Here the CDR3 DNA reads TGTGCCAGCAGTTCTAGGCGGACCTACGAGCAGTACTTC. It yields the protein CASSSRRTYEQYF. This chain connects TRBV27 to TRBJ2-7, with D hard to call. The CDR3 consists of 13 residues. Deletions cut 4 bases from V and 2 bases from J, with 9 bases between. The V gene's germline CDR1 is MNHEY and CDR2 SMNVEV (reference sequence).

This CDR3 is CASSSGQVDYEQYF. In nucleotides, the CDR3 is TGTGCCAGTAGTTCTGGACAGGTCGACTACGAGCAGTACTTC. The chain recombines TRBV19 with TRBJ2-7; 7 nucleotides agree with TRBD1. Germline assignment: CDR1 LNHDA and CDR2 SQIVND (reference sequence). The CDR3 runs 14 residues. Trimming cost V 5 bases and J 3 bases; bases outside gene matches: 7.

The chain has TRBV19 and TRBJ1-2; TRBD1 might be the D (6 bases). V lost 4 bases to trimming and J lost 8 bases, with 20 bases between them. CDR1 is LNHDA and CDR2 is SQIVND in the germline V gene (reference sequence). This CDR3 region has 15 residues. The CDR3 nucleotides read TGTGCCAGTAGTACCAGAACAGGGTTGGGCGACGGCTACACCTTC. Its translation is CASSTRTGLGDGYTF.

The chain joins TRBV11-3 to TRBJ2-7; 10 bases agree with TRBD1. CDR1 and CDR2 from the germline V gene are SGHNT and YENEEA. The V gene end was trimmed by 6 bases and the J gene end by 2 bases; junction bases not matched to a gene: 4. The CDR3 contains 14 residues. CDR3 bases: TGTGCCAGCAGAGGGGGACAGGGGACCTACGAGCAGTACTTC. Amino acids: CASRGGQGTYEQYF. The full variable domain, in which reference TRBV11-3 and TRBJ2-7 provide the parts outside the CDR3, is EAGVVQSPRYKIIEKKQPVAFWCNPISGHNTLYWYLQNLGQGPELLIRYENEEAVDDSQLPKDRFSAERLKGVDSTLKIQPAELGDSAVYLCASRGGQGTYEQYFGPGTRLTVT.

The chain employs TRBV7-6 and TRBJ2-1; 10 bases fit TRBD2. V gave up 1 base and J gave up 9 bases; unmatched junction bases: 9. Germline V gene lookup returns CDR1 SGHVS and CDR2 FNYEAQ. The CDR3 is made up of 16 amino acids. Written as DNA, the CDR3 is TGTGCCAGCAGCTTAGAAGCGTCTAGCGGGGGCGGTGAGCAGTTCTTC. It translates to CASSLEASSGGGEQFF. Variable domain in full (rest from reference TRBV7-6 and TRBJ2-1): GAGVSQSPRYKVTKRGQDVALRCDPISGHVSLYWYRQALGQGPEFLTYFNYEAQQDKSGLPNDRFSAERPEGSISTLTIQRTEQRDSAMYRCASSLEASSGGGEQFFGPGTRLTVL.

This chain links TRBV9 with TRBJ2-7; the match to TRBD2 covers 8 bases. CDR1 is SGDLS and CDR2 is YYNGEE in the germline V gene. V lost 3 bases to trimming and J lost 2 bases; unmatched junction nucleotides: 10. This CDR3 is built from 16 residues. As DNA, the CDR3 is TGTGCCAGCAGCGGAGTGGGGAGCGGGAGACCCTACGAGCAGTACTTC. Protein product: CASSGVGSGRPYEQYF. The full variable domain, its missing parts supplied by reference TRBV9 and TRBJ2-7, is DSGVTQTPKHLITATGQRVTLRCSPRSGDLSVYWYQQSLDQGLQFLIQYYNGEERAKGNILERFSAQQFPDLHSELNLSSLELGDSALYFCASSGVGSGRPYEQYFGPGTRLTVT.

The genes are TRBV5-1 and TRBJ2-7; no definite D call. Germline loops: CDR1 SGHRS, CDR2 YFSETQ. The CDR3 has 12 residues. Deletions cut 4 bases from V and 7 bases from J, with 12 bases between. The CDR3, as DNA: TGCGCCAGCAGCCCTGGAAGGAGAGAGCAGTACTTC. Its translation: CASSPGRREQYF.

The V call is TRBV10-3, the J call TRBJ1-1, with D uncertain. With 2 bases removed from V and 2 bases from J, the gap between germline ends came to 12 bases. Germline CDR1 reads ENHRY; CDR2 reads SYGVKD. CDR3 length: 15 amino acids. The CDR3: CAISEEDRPNTEAFF. DNA of the CDR3: TGTGCCATCAGTGAGGAGGATAGGCCTAACACTGAAGCTTTCTTT.

The chain joins TRBV7-2 to TRBJ1-2; D gene uncertain. This CDR3 comprises 16 residues. The germline CDR1 and CDR2 sequences are SGHTA and FQGNSA. V lost 5 bases to trimming and J lost 3 bases, with 19 bases between them. The CDR3: CASSPQSGRSHYGYTF. The CDR3 coding sequence is TGTGCCAGCAGCCCACAGAGCGGACGATCACACTATGGCTACACCTTC. Complete variable domain (other parts from reference TRBV7-2 and TRBJ1-2): GAGVSQSPSNKVTEKGKDVELRCDPISGHTALYWYRQSLGQGLEFLIYFQGNSAPDKSGLPSDRFSAERTGGSVSTLTIQRTQQEDSAVYLCASSPQSGRSHYGYTFGSGTRLTVV.

The rearrangement links TRBV19 to TRBJ1-4; D not certain. Trimming pared 4 bases from V and 0 bases from J, leaving 3 bases between. This CDR3 is built from 13 residues. Germline V gene lookup returns CDR1 LNHDA and CDR2 SQIVND (reference sequence). CDR3 amino acids: CASSRATNEKLFF. The CDR3 bases are TGTGCCAGTAGTAGAGCAACTAATGAAAAACTGTTTTTT. Using reference TRBV19 and TRBJ1-4 for the parts outside the CDR3, the full variable domain is DGGITQSPKYLFRKEGQNVTLSCEQNLNHDAMYWYRQDPGQGLRLIYYSQIVNDFQKGDIAEGYSVSREKKESFPLTVTSAQKNPTAFYLCASSRATNEKLFFGSGTQLSVL.

Regarding this clone: This sample includes further DNA sequences coding for the same CDR3. CDR3: CASSLGGNYGYTF. Written as DNA, the CDR3 is TGTGCCAGCAGCCTTGGGGGGAACTATGGCTACACCTTC. V gene TRBV28 combines with J gene TRBJ1-2, with D possibly TRBD1 on 5 matching bases. Trimming cost V 6 bases and J 2 bases, with 10 bases left between them. The CDR3 totals 13 residues. CDR1 is MDHEN, CDR2 SYDVKM, per germline.

This clone came up once. This chain connects TRBV30 to TRBJ1-3; 7 nucleotides line up with TRBD1. The CDR3 is made up of 14 amino acids. V lost 3 bases and J lost 11; bases outside the gene matches: 13. CDR1 is GTSNPN, CDR2 SVGIG, per germline (reference sequence). The CDR3 region is CAWRPGTALFAIYF. The CDR3 coding sequence is TGTGCCTGGAGGCCGGGGACAGCGCTTTTCGCCATATATTTT.

The rearrangement links TRBV5-1 to TRBJ2-7, with TRBD1 matching over 8 bases. CDR3 length: 19 amino acids. Germline V gene lookup returns CDR1 SGHRS and CDR2 YFSETQ. V lost 3 bases, J lost 6 bases, and 23 bases stayed unmatched. CDR3 nucleotide sequence: TGCGCCAGCAGCTCCAGGACAGGGTGGGGATATTACGAGCACCCCGAGCAGTACTTC. Translating it yields CASSSRTGWGYYEHPEQYF.